The rows below give T cell receptor beta chains drawn from one sample of a study of long-term antiretroviral therapy in people with HIV. Assay used: immunoSEQ multiplex PCR; TCRdb lists only in-frame clones, some missing. The sample has 20,000 to 30,000 clones, more than 70% seen once; the top ten hold roughly 8.2%. Sequencing used unsorted PBMCs, obtained 4.7 to 5 years after starting antiretroviral therapy. The receptors shown here come from a man aged 35-49 years with HIV. Each CDR3 is given with its conserved first and last residue.

TRBJ1-1	TRBV7-9	CASSSSVYTEAFF
TRBJ1-2	TRBV5-1	CASRGPDYTF
TRBJ2-2	TRBV9	CASSVATYTGELFF
TRBJ1-1	TRBV19	CASSPLPGQGGNTEAFF
TRBJ2-1	TRBV5-4	CASSFPGQGQFF
TRBJ1-1	TRBV5-4	CASSLVLNTEAFF
TRBJ1-1	TRBV6-6	CASSYSDPVEKAFF
TRBJ2-5	TRBV6-5	CASWGGSNQETQYF
TRBJ2-7	TRBV4-1	CASSEGGLHNEQYF
TRBJ2-3	TRBV10-3	CAASGGVTDTQYF
TRBJ1-6	TRBV5-1	CASSLDPGPRALHF
TRBJ2-7	TRBV7-9	CASSMDGNEQYF
TRBJ2-1	TRBV4-1	CASSPGQGEDNEQFF
TRBJ1-2	TRBV19	CASSMGPGGHYGYTF
TRBJ1-4	TRBV30	CAWDPTGGLFVANEKLFF
TRBJ2-5	TRBV9	CASSPGTGRETQYF
TRBJ2-1	TRBV5-1	CASRTSKSQGARQDEQFF
TRBJ1-1	TRBV28	CASLENTEAFF
TRBJ2-2	TRBV7-9	CASSSWTGANTGELFF